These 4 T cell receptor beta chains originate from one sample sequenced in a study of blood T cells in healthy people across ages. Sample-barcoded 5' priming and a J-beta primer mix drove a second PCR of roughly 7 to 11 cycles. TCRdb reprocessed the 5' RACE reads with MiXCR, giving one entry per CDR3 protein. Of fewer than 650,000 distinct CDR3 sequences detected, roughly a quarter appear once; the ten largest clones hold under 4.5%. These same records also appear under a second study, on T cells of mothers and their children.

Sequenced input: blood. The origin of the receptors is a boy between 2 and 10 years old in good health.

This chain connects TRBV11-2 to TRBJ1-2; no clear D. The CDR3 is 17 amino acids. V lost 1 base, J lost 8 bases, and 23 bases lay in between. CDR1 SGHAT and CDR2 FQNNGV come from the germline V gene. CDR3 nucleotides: TGTGCCAGCAGCTTAGGGCCCCCCCGGACGGTCGGGCGGGGCTACACCTTC. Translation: CASSLGPPRTVGRGYTF.

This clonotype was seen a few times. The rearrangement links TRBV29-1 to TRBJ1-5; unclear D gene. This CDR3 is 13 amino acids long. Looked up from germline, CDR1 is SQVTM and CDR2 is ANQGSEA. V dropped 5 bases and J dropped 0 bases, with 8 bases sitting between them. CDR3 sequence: CSVQSDSNQPQHF. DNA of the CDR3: TGCAGCGTTCAGTCAGATAGCAATCAGCCCCAGCATTTT.

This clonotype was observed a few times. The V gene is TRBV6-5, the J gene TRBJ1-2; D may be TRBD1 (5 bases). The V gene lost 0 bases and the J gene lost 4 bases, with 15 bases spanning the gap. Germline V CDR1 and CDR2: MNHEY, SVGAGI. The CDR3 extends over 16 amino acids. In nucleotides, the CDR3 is TGTGCCAGCAGTTACTCGATTCGGATGGGGCCCTATGGCTACACCTTC. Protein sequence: CASSYSIRMGPYGYTF.

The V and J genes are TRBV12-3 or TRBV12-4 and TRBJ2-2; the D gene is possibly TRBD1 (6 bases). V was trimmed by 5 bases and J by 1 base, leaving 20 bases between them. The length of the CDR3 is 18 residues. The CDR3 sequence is CASSRFGTRFENTGELFF. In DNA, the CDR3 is TGTGCCAGCAGTCGCTTTGGGACACGGTTCGAGAACACCGGGGAGCTGTTTTTT.